The sequence of this T cell receptor beta chain was determined in a study of regulatory T cells in long-lasting Graves disease. Study-wide background: To qualify as persistent, Graves' disease required over 5 years of antithyroid drugs with positive TSH receptor antibodies. Overall study findings and caveats: TRBV28, TRBJ1-2 and TRBJ2-5 were segments that persistent disease favored. Patients whose Graves' disease persisted exhibited lower TCR diversity than those newly diagnosed.

J lost 1 base, V lost 5 bases, and 6 bases had no gene match. The V gene's germline CDR1 is MDHEN and CDR2 SYDVKM. The CDR3 sequence is 15 residues long. Arm-PCR with iRepertoire HTBI primers amplified the CDR3 regions for these TCR beta libraries. TCRdb redid the calling of the multiplex PCR reads with MiXCR, one entry per CDR3 protein. The table has about 460,000 distinct CDR3 sequences, about 22% seen once. The time point was: persistent/refractory GD, antithyroid drugs over 5 years with positive TRAb. The TCR library was made from RNA that had been extracted from PBMCs in TRIzol. This clonotype was detected ten times or more. The antigen is undetermined.

The chain employs TRBV28 and TRBJ1-1, with 8 nucleotides matching TRBD1. The sequence derives from a female donor with Graves disease. Source: peripheral blood mononuclear cells (PBMCs), taken when the disease was refractory, from a patient treated with antithyroid drugs. CDR3 loop: CASSIPTGANTEAFF. The CDR3 region has the DNA TGTGCCAGCAGTATACCGACAGGGGCGAACACTGAAGCTTTCTTT.